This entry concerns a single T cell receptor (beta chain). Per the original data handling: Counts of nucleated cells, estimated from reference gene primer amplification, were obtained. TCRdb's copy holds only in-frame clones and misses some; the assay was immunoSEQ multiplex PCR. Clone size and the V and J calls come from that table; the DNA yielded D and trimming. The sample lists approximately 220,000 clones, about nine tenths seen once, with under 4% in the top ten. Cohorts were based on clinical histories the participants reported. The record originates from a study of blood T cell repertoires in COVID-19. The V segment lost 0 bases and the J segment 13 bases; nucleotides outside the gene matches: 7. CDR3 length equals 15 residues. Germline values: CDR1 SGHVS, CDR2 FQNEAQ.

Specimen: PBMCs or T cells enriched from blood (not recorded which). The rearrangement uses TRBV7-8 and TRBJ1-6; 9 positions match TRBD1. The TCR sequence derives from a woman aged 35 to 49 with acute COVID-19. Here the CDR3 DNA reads TGTGCCAGCAGCTTAGCGGGACAGGGTAGTACCCCCCTCCACTTT. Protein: CASSLAGQGSTPLHF.